The T cell receptor (beta chain) described here comes from a study of T cells in Graves' hyperthyroidism and ophthalmopathy. The CDR3 sequence is 13 residues long. Germline values: CDR1 SGHRS, CDR2 YFSETQ. Trimming took off 1 base at V and 3 bases at J, with 8 bases between the two ends. RNA transcripts served as the template for amplifying TCR beta CDR3 regions. TCR CDR3 regions were first amplified by RT-PCR with HTBI primers. Each CDR3 protein gets one entry after TCRdb re-called the multiplex PCR reads with MiXCR. Here the sample spans about 380,000 distinct CDR3 sequences, approximately 13% being singletons. This clonotype was seen many times. The hyperthyroidism patients had all been newly diagnosed, and their disease duration was under 2 months. Their ages ranged from 18 to 65 years.

This TCR derives from an older woman with Graves' hyperthyroidism. The material sequenced was blood. This chain uses TRBV5-1 with TRBJ2-7; TRBD2 might be the D (5 bases). The CDR3 sequence is CASSLSGNYEQYF. In nucleotides, the CDR3 is TGCGCCAGCAGCTTGAGCGGAAACTACGAGCAGTACTTC.